A single sample gave rise to the 4 T cell receptor beta chains below, sequenced in a study of early T cells in non-severe SARS-CoV-2 infection. Each CDR3 protein gets one entry after TCRdb re-called the 5' RACE reads with MiXCR. Here the sample spans 75,000 to 80,000 distinct CDR3 sequences, less than 20% being singletons. Sequencing was performed on whole blood. The receptors originated from an adult who was a healthcare worker with PCR-confirmed SARS-CoV-2 infection or an uninfected control (not recorded which).

The chain is built from TRBV6-2 or TRBV6-3 and TRBJ2-2, with D unclear. Trimming removed 4 bases from V and 5 bases from J, with 8 bases in between. CDR1 and CDR2 (germline): MNHEY, SVGEGT. The CDR3 loop spans 13 amino acids. The CDR3 reads CASSSLLTGELFF. In nucleotides, the CDR3 is TGTGCCAGCAGTTCACTACTTACCGGGGAGCTGTTTTTT.

The CDR3 spells CASSEDVGRGGSSPLHF. The CDR3 DNA sequence: TGTGCCAGCAGTGAAGATGTTGGTAGGGGGGGAAGTTCACCCCTCCACTTT. The V gene is TRBV6-1, the J gene TRBJ1-6; D perhaps matches TRBD1 (6 bases). CDR3 length equals 17 residues. Deletions cut 1 base from V and 9 bases from J, with 19 bases between. CDR1 is MNHNS and CDR2 is SASEGT in the germline V gene.

This clonotype was recorded a few times. The CDR3 DNA follows: TGCAGTGCTAGAGTTGGGACAGGGAACGATTCACCCCTCCACTTT. Translated, it gives CSARVGTGNDSPLHF. The chain recombines TRBV20-1 with TRBJ1-6; 9 bases match TRBD1. The germline V gene encodes CDR1 DFQATT and CDR2 SNEGSKA (reference sequence). With V trimmed by 1 base and J by 8 bases, 6 bases remained unmatched. This CDR3 is built from 15 residues.

This rearrangement joins TRBV29-1 to TRBJ2-3; 10 bases align to TRBD1. The CDR3 covers 15 residues. The J segment lost 6 bases and the V segment lost 5 bases, leaving 11 bases of the junction unmatched. Germline V gene data show CDR1 as SQVTM and CDR2 as ANQGSEA. The DNA for the CDR3 is TGCAGCGTTCAAACCGGGACAGGGGTTTACGATACGCAGTATTTT. It specifies CSVQTGTGVYDTQYF.